This TCR beta chain emerged from a study of T cell clonality in common variable immunodeficiency. In germline, CDR1 is DFQATT, CDR2 SNEGSKA (reference sequence). The CDR3 loop spans 14 amino acids. Only in-frame clones appear in the TCRdb table, and some are missing; sequencing was by immunoSEQ multiplex PCR. Altogether approximately 44,000 clones were found in the sample, and no singletons occur. This clone was recorded many times. Read sequence stops 3 residues before the CDR3 end, and the germline J gene provides the missing end. The sequence was collected from a person aged 18 to 75 in good health. The chain recombines TRBV20-1 with TRBJ1-2, with TRBD1 as a possible D gene (5 bases). The sequenced material came from peripheral blood mononuclear cells. The chain's CDR3 is CSAETAQGPFGYTF. CDR3 bases read: TGCAGTGCCGAGACAGCTCAAGGGCCTTTCGGC.